The clone carrying this T cell receptor beta chain was counted many times. Antigen: not known. These data come from a study of T-cell reconstitution after alpha-beta-depleted transplantation in children. This CDR3 is 14 amino acids long. Germline V gene lookup returns CDR1 DFQATT and CDR2 SNEGSKA (reference sequence). J gave up 4 bases and V 6 bases, and 10 bases lay outside the gene matches. Preparation of the TCRbeta library used unique molecular identifiers. TCRdb re-analysed the PCR reads in MiXCR, keeping a single row per CDR3 protein. This repertoire shows around 500,000 distinct CDR3 sequences, roughly 24% found once; its top ten account for over 12%. Study-wide results and caveats: Surviving recipient T cells and thymic progenitors underlay high day-60 TCRbeta diversity in some patients. When one year had passed after transplant, most T-cell counts and diversity came from newly produced T cells. Several hundred graft clones that had expanded were reportedly the source of alpha-beta T cells about two months after transplant.

The genes are TRBV20-1 and TRBJ2-3; 7 positions match TRBD1. The specimen comprised PBMCs, mostly from graft donor cells, sampled 360 days after TCRalphabeta/CD19-depleted stem cell transplant. The TCR originated in a boy less than two years old who had a stem cell transplant for acute myeloid leukemia, so the T cells may come from the graft donor. The CDR3 loop reads CSAPTGSNADTQYF. CDR3 DNA: TGCAGTGCCCCGACAGGGAGTAATGCAGATACGCAGTATTTT.